Described below is a single T cell receptor beta chain sequence and its context. The source of the sample is a study of cytomegalovirus exposure and HLA in healthy donors. This PCR relied on a set of 60 Vbeta primers and 13 Jbeta primers. Measured with immunoSEQ multiplex PCR; TCRdb has only the in-frame clones, and not every one. Recorded for this sample: 150,000 or so clones. The CDR3 sequence is 12 residues long. V was shortened by 6 bases and J by 6 bases, with 12 bases between the two germline ends. Germline CDR1 and CDR2: MDHEN and SYDVKM. The chain links TRBV28 to TRBJ2-7; tentatively, D is TRBD1 (5 bases). Material for sequencing was PBMCs. This TCR derives from a woman between 50 and 59 years old in good health and CMV-seronegative. The DNA for the CDR3 is TGTGCCAGCAGGCGCAGGGTACGCGAGCAGTACTTC. Its translation is CASRRRVREQYF. The entire variable domain, with the rest obtained from reference TRBV28 and TRBJ2-7, is as follows: DVKVTQSSRYLVKRTGEKVFLECVQDMDHENMFWYRQDPGLGLRLIYFSYDVKMKEKGDIPEGYSVSREKKERFSLILESASTNQTSMYLCASRRRVREQYFGPGTRLTVT.